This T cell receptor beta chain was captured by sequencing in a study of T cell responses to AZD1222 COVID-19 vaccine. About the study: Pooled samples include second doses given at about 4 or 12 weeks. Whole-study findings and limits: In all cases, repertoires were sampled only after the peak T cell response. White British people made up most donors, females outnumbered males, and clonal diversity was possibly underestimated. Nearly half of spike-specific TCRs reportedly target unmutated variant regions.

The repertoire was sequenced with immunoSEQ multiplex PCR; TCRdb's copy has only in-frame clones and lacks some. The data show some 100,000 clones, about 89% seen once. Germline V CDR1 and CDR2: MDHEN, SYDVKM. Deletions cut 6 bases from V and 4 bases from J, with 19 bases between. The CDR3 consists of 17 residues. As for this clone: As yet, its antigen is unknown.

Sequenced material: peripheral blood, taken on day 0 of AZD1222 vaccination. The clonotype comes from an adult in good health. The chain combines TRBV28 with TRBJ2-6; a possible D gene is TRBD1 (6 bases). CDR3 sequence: CASSRFPTGSGANVLTF. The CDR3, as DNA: TGTGCCAGCAGCCGCTTTCCCACAGGGTCCGGGGCCAACGTCCTGACTTTC.